The entry below gives a single T cell receptor (beta chain) sequence along with its context. This clone's antigen is unknown. Library creation used 5' RACE. Each TCR library was prepared from about 4,000 ng of total RNA. For each sample, cDNA synthesis was carried out in eight separate reactions using SMARTScribe reverse transcriptase. During cDNA synthesis, template switching introduced unique molecular identifiers that contained a 6-nucleotide sample barcode. TCRalpha and TCRbeta cDNA was amplified in two nested PCRs of around 15 and 9 cycles, and bead purification was carried out after each PCR. Before amplification, the cDNA was treated with uracil DNA-glycosylase and purified using the QIAquick PCR purification kit. The second PCR added Illumina TruSeq-compatible adapters along with sample-specific barcodes. Library quality and concentration were assessed using TapeStation and Qubit, and roughly 5.5 ng of each library was pooled. Pooled libraries were sequenced on an Illumina HiSeq2500 single-index Rapid Run with 2 x 100 bp reads and custom sequencing primers. Per the authors' processing: PCR and sequencing errors were corrected by UMI-based consensus assembly using MiGEC version 1.2.6. MiXCR version 2.1.1 was used to carry out V(D)J alignment, clonotype assembly and CDR3 extraction. To normalise gene usage, clonotype sharing and MAIT/NKT TCR abundance, the analysis used the top 1000, 10 000 and 20 000 clonotypes per sample. Diversity was computed as the inverse Simpson index with the vegan R package after downsampling to 27 000 UMIs. Paired Mann-Whitney U tests on discordant twin pairs were used, with Benjamini-Hochberg multiple-testing correction. With the reads reprocessed by TCRdb, a single entry stands for each CDR3 protein sequence and no DNA is reported. The V and J calls shown here were made by TCRdb, not taken from the authors' results. The sample table includes around 200,000 distinct CDR3 sequences. The leading ten clones occupy approximately 1.6% of the sample.

These data belong to a study of monozygotic twins with inflammatory bowel disease (dated by TCRdb to the late 2010s). About the full investigation: A total of approximately 30 monozygotic twin pairs were included in the full study, comprising nine German pairs (four IBD-concordant, five IBD-discordant) and 19 IBD-discordant Danish pairs. The search for disease-associated traits relied mainly on comparing, within discordant pairs, IBD patients with their genetically identical healthy co-twins. Each individual had, on average, about 151 000 unique TCRalpha sequences and 181 000 unique TCRbeta sequences available for analysis. Here is what the overall study found, with its caveats: Concordant and discordant twins showed no difference in repertoire similarity, possibly because of limited statistical power. No single strong signal or clonotype linked to IBD turned up in the results, so the idea that one exists was not supported. Differing immunosuppressive treatments among patients may have added background noise and inter-individual variability to the repertoires. Distinction between different T cell subtypes could not be achieved in the analysis. IBD patients shared fewer clonotypes with other individuals than healthy twins did, most markedly in patients showing signs of disease activity. A decrease in TCRbeta repertoire diversity, as measured by inverse Simpson index, was observed in IBD patients compared with their healthy co-twins.

From each donor, a roughly 2.7 ml peripheral blood sample was collected into PAXgene tubes and stored at -80 degrees C. Total RNA was isolated from whole blood with the PAXgene blood miRNA kit on an automated QIAcube, without T cell sorting. Peripheral blood from monozygotic twin pairs concordant or discordant for inflammatory bowel disease was subjected to deep TCRalpha and TCRbeta repertoire profiling with unique molecular barcoding. Smoking habits were recorded for all twin pairs, with individuals classified as current, former or never smokers. CDR1 and CDR2 are drawn from the germline V gene (reference sequence): DFQATT, SNEGSKA. The CDR3, from cysteine to phenylalanine, totals 13 residues. DNA is not recorded here.

The V gene is TRBV20-1 and the J gene is TRBJ1-5. This clonotype was sampled from a human donor with ulcerative colitis or Crohn's disease, or a healthy co-twin of an affected twin (not recorded which). Specimen: blood. The CDR3 corresponds to CSARDSSSGPQHF.